A single TCR beta chain is shown here with its context. The sample is drawn from a study of blood T cell repertoires in COVID-19. Germline V gene data show CDR1 as MNHEY and CDR2 as SVGAGI. The V segment lost 7 bases and the J segment 4 bases; nucleotides outside the gene matches: 6. The CDR3 totals 14 residues. Per the authors' pipeline: Cell counts per sample came from amplifying reference gene primers. Here immunoSEQ multiplex PCR was the method, and the copy in TCRdb shows in-frame clones only, minus some. That table is the source of V, J and clone size, and D and trimming were worked out from the DNA. The sample carries about 300,000 clones, 85% to 90% recorded once. Clinical history reported by participants formed the basis on which cohorts were assigned. Recovered Cohort 3 donors showed two negative PCRs, clearance, or symptom resolution.

The chain couples TRBV6-5 to TRBJ1-5; 8 bases match TRBD1. What was sequenced was PBMCs or T cells enriched from blood (not recorded which). The source is a woman aged 18 to 35 who had recovered from COVID-19. CDR3 protein: CASTGTGGNQPQHF. In nucleotides, the CDR3 is TGTGCCAGCACGGGCACAGGGGGTAATCAGCCCCAGCATTTT.